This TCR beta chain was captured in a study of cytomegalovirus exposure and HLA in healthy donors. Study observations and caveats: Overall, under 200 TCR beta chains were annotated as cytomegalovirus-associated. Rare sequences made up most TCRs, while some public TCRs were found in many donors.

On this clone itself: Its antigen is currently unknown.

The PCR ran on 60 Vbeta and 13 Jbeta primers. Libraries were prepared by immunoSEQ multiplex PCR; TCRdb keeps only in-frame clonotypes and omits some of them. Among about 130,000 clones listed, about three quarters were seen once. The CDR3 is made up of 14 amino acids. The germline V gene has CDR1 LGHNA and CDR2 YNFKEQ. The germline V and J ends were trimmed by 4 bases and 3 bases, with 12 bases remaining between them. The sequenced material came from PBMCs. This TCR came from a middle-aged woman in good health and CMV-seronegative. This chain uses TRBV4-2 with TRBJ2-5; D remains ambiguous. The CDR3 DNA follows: TGTGCCAGCAGCCTGACCTCCGGAGAAGAGACCCAGTACTTC. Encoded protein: CASSLTSGEETQYF.